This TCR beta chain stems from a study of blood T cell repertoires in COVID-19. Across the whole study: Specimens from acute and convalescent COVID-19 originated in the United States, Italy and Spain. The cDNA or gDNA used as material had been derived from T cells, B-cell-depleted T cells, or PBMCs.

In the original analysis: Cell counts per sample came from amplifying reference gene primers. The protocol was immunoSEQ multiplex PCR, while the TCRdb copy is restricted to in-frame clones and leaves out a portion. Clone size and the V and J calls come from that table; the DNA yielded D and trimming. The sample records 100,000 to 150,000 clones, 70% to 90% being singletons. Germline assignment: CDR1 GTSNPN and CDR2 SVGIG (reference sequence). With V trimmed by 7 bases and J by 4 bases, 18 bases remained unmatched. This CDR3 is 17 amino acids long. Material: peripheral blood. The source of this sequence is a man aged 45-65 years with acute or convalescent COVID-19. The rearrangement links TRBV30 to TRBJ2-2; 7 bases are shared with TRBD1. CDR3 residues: CASSTDRAPLSTGELFF. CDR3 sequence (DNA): TGTGCCTCCTCTACTGACAGGGCCCCCCTGAGCACCGGGGAGCTGTTTTTT. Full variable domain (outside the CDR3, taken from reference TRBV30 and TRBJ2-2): SQTIHQWPATLVQPVGSPLSLECTVEGTSNPNLYWYRQAAGRGLQLLFYSVGIGQISSEVPQNLSASRPQDRQFILSSKKLLLSDSGFYLCASSTDRAPLSTGELFFGEGSRLTVL.